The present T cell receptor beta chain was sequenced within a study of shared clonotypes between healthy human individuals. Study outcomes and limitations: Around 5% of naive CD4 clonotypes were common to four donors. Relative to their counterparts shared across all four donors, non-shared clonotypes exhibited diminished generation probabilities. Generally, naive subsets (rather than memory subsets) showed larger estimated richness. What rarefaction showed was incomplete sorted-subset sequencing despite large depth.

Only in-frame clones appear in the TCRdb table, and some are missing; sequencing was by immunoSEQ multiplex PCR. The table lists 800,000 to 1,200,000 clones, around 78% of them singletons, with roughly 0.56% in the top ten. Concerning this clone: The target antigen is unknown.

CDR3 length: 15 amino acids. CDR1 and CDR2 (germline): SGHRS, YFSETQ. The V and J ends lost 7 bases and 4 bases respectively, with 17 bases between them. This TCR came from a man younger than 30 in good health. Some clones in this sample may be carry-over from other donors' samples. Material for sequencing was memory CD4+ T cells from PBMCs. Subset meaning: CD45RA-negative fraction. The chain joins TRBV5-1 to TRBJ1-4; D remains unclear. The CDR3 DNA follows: TGCGCCAGCCATCGGTCACAGCAAAATAATGAAAAACTGTTTTTT. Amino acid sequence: CASHRSQQNNEKLFF.